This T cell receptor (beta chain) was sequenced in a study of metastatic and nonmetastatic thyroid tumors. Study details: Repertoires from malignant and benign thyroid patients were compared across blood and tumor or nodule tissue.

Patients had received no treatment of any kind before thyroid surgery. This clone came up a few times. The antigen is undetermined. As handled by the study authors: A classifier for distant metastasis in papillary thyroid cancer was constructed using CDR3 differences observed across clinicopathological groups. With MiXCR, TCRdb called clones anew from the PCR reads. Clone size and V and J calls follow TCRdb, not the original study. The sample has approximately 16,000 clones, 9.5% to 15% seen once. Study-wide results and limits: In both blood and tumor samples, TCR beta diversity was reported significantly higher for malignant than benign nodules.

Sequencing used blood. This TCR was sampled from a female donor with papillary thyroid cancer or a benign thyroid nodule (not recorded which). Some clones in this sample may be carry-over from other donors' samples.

The CDR3 here is CATSSTLGEKDYGYTF. CDR3 DNA sequence: TGTGCCACCAGCAGTACCCTGGGGGAGAAGGATTATGGCTACACCTTC. The rearrangement links TRBV15 to TRBJ1-2; the D gene is possibly TRBD1 (5 bases). The CDR3 is made up of 16 amino acids. In germline, CDR1 is LNHNV, CDR2 YYDKDF (reference sequence). V lost 3 bases and J 5 bases, leaving 19 bases between the germline ends.